This is a list of T cell receptor beta chains from one sample in a study of CD8 T cells in Susac syndrome. TCRdb called the immunoSEQ multiplex PCR reads again in MiXCR, with one record for every CDR3 protein. Of 170,000 or so distinct CDR3 sequences listed, 93% were seen once; the top ten hold approximately 0.09%. Sample: CD4+ T cells from PBMCs. The receptors shown here come from a human donor with multiple sclerosis. The CDR3 runs from the conserved cysteine through the conserved F or W. Each record gives: D gene, J gene, CDR3 length, V gene, CDR3 protein, CDR3 DNA. The D gene is left open where the match is weak.

D gene: NA; J gene: TRBJ2-5; CDR3 length: 15; V gene: TRBV5-1; CDR3 protein: CASSSNRVIRETQYF; CDR3 DNA: TGCGCCAGCAGCTCGAACAGGGTAATAAGGGAGACCCAGTACTTC
D gene: TRBD2; J gene: TRBJ2-7; CDR3 length: 14; V gene: TRBV20-1; CDR3 protein: CSAISGRLTYEQYF; CDR3 DNA: TGCAGTGCTATAAGCGGGAGGTTAACCTACGAGCAGTACTTC
D gene: NA; J gene: TRBJ1-2; CDR3 length: 15; V gene: TRBV18; CDR3 protein: CASSPSSLGNYGYTF; CDR3 DNA: TGTGCCAGCTCACCGTCGAGTCTGGGGAACTATGGCTACACCTTC
D gene: NA; J gene: TRBJ1-5; CDR3 length: 14; V gene: TRBV19; CDR3 protein: CASSKASDNQPQHF; CDR3 DNA: TGTGCCAGTAGTAAGGCCAGTGACAATCAGCCCCAGCATTTT
D gene: NA; J gene: TRBJ2-7; CDR3 length: 13; V gene: TRBV30; CDR3 protein: CAFLLVGRYEQYF; CDR3 DNA: TGTGCCTTCCTGCTGGTAGGACGCTACGAGCAGTACTTC
D gene: NA; J gene: TRBJ1-5; CDR3 length: 15; V gene: TRBV7-8; CDR3 protein: CASSLRTERNQPQHF; CDR3 DNA: TGTGCCAGCAGCTTACGGACAGAACGCAATCAGCCCCAGCATTTT
D gene: NA; J gene: TRBJ1-1; CDR3 length: 12; V gene: TRBV12-3/TRBV12-4; CDR3 protein: CASSLRRLDAFF; CDR3 DNA: TGTGCCAGCAGTTTGAGGAGGCTGGATGCTTTCTTT
D gene: NA; J gene: TRBJ1-1; CDR3 length: 15; V gene: TRBV27; CDR3 protein: CASSSYRVSNTEAFF; CDR3 DNA: TGTGCCAGCAGTTCGTACAGGGTTTCGAACACTGAAGCTTTCTTT
D gene: TRBD2; J gene: TRBJ2-5; CDR3 length: 14; V gene: TRBV7-9; CDR3 protein: CASSLLAGEETQYF; CDR3 DNA: TGTGCCAGCAGCTTACTAGCGGGAGAAGAGACCCAGTACTTC
D gene: TRBD1; J gene: TRBJ1-1; CDR3 length: 15; V gene: TRBV12-3/TRBV12-4; CDR3 protein: CASSLGQGQGTEAFF; CDR3 DNA: TGTGCCAGCAGTTTAGGACAGGGGCAGGGCACTGAAGCTTTCTTT